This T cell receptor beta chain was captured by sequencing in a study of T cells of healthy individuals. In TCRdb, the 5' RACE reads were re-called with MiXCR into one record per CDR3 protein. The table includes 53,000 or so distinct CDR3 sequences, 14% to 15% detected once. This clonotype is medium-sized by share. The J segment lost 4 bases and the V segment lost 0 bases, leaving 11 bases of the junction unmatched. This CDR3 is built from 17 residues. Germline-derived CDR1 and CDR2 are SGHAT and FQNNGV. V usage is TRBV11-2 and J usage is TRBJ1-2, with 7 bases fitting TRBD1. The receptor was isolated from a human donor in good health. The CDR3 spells CASSLDGPRGRFYGYTF. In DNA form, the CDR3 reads TGTGCCAGCAGCTTAGATGGACCAAGGGGGCGATTCTATGGCTACACCTTC.